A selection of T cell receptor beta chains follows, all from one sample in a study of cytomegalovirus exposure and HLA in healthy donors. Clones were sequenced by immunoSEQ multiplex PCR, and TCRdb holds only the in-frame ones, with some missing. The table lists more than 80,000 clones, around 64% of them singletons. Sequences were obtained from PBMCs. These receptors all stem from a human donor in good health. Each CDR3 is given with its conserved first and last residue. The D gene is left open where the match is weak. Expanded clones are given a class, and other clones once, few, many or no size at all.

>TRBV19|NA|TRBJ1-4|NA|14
TGTGCCAGTAGAGAACGGACAGCTGTGGAAAAACTGTTTTTT
CASRERTAVEKLFF
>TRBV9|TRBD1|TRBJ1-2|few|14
TGTGCCAGCAGCAATACAGGGGGCCAATATGGCTACACCTTC
CASSNTGGQYGYTF
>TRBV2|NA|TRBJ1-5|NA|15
TGTGCCAGCAGAAGGACAGAGTATAGCAATCAGCCCCAGCATTTT
CASRRTEYSNQPQHF
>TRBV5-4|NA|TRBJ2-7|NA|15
TGTGCCAGCATCGGGCGGCGGGGCATCTCCTACGAGCAGTACTTC
CASIGRRGISYEQYF
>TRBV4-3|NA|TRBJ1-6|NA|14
TGCGCCAGCAGCCCGGACAGAGTTAATTCACCCCTCCACTTT
CASSPDRVNSPLHF
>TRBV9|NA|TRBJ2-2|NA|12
TGTGCCAGCAGCGTCACTACCGGGGAGCTGTTTTTT
CASSVTTGELFF
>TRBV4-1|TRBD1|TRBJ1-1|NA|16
TGCGCCAGCAGCCGCCGGGACAGGGTAGAGAACACTGAAGCTTTCTTT
CASSRRDRVENTEAFF
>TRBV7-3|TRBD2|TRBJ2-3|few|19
TGTGCCAGCAGCTCAGGGGCTAGCGGGGGGGCAGGTCCCAAACAACCGCAGTATTTT
CASSSGASGGAGPKQPQYF
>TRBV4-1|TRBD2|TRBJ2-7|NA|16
TGCGCCAGCAGCCATAGACTAGCGGGGGGCCTCTACGAGCAGTACTTC
CASSHRLAGGLYEQYF
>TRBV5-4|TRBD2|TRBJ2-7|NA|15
TGTGCCAGCAGCCCGGGACTAGCGGGGGCACGGGAGCAGTACTTC
CASSPGLAGAREQYF
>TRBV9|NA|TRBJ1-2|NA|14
TGTGCCAGCAGCGTAGACGACGGGAACTATGGCTACACCTTC
CASSVDDGNYGYTF
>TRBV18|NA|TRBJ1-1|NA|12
TGTGCCAGCTCACCATCAAGTAGTGAAGCTTTCTTT
CASSPSSSEAFF
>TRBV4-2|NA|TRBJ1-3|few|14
TGTGCCAGCAGCCATTTATCGGTCGTTCACACCATATATTTT
CASSHLSVVHTIYF
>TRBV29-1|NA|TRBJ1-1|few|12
TGCAGCACTGGGCCCCAAGGGGTCCAAGCTTTCTTT
CSTGPQGVQAFF
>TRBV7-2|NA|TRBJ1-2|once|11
TGTGCCAGCAGGTTGACGAGGGGCTACACCTTC
CASRLTRGYTF
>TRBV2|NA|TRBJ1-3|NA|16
TGTGCCAGCCTATTGGGTCAGGCCGCCTCTGGAAACACCATATATTTT
CASLLGQAASGNTIYF
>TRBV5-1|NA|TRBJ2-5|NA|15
TGCGCCAGCAGCTTGGCCAGGCTACCCCAAGAGACCCAGTACTTC
CASSLARLPQETQYF
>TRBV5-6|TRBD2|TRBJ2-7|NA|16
TGTGCCAGCAGCCCGGATAGCGGGGGGGCCTATCACGAGCAGTACTTC
CASSPDSGGAYHEQYF
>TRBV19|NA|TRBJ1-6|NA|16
TGTGCCAGTAGCCCCCCCGGGGGGGGGCTAGGTTCACCCCTCCACTTT
CASSPPGGGLGSPLHF
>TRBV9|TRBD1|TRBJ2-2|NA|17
TGTGCCAGCAGCGTTAGGAAGGGACAGGGGGACACCGGGGAGCTGTTTTTT
CASSVRKGQGDTGELFF
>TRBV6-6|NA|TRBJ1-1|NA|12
TGTGCCAGCAGTTACCGGAACACTGAAGCTTTCTTT
CASSYRNTEAFF
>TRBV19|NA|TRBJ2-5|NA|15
TGTGCCAGTAGTTCCGGAGGGGGGGTAGGGGAGACCCAGTACTTC
CASSSGGGVGETQYF
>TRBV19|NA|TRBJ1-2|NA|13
TGTGCCAGTAGTATGAGACAGGTCTATGGCTACACCTTC
CASSMRQVYGYTF
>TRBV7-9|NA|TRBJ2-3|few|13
TGTGCCAGCAGCTTAGTCGAGGGAGATACGCAGTATTTT
CASSLVEGDTQYF